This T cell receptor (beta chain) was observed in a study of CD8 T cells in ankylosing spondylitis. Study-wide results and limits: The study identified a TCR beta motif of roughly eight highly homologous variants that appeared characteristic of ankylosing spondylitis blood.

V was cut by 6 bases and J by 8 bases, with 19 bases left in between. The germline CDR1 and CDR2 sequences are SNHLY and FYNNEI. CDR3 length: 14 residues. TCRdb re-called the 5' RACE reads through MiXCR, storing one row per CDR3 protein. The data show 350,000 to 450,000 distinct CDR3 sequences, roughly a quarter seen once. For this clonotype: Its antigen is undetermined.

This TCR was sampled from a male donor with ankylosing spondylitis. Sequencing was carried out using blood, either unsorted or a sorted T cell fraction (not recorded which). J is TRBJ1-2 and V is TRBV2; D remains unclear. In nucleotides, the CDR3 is TGTGCCAGCAGAAGGACTCAGGACTACGGGGGCTACACCTTC. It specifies CASRRTQDYGGYTF. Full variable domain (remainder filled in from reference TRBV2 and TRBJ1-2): EPEVTQTPSHQVTQMGQEVILRCVPISNHLYFYWYRQILGQKVEFLVSFYNNEISEKSEIFDDQFSVERPDGSNFTLKIRSTKLEDSAMYFCASRRTQDYGGYTFGSGTRLTVV.